The rows below give T cell receptor beta chains drawn from one sample of a study of identifying expanded T cells in peripheral blood. Sequencing was performed with immunoSEQ multiplex PCR; in TCRdb, only in-frame clones are kept and a portion is missing. The table includes 90,000 to 100,000 clones, around nine tenths detected once. Material for sequencing was blood. The receptor set was obtained from a person between 18 and 69 years old in good health. Each CDR3 is given with its conserved first and last residue. The D gene is left open where the match is weak. A clone size is listed for some rows: how often the clone was seen (once, few, many), or a class if it is expanded.

TRBJ2-4,medium-sized,TRBV4-1,.,TGCGCCAGCATCGAAACCCTCACAAGGACAGACAAAAACATTCAGTACTTC,CASIETLTRTDKNIQYF
TRBJ2-1,once,TRBV15,TRBD2,TGTGCAACCAGCAGAGATGGGGCTAGCGGGGGCCTGAGCTCCTACAATGAGCAGTTCTTC,CATSRDGASGGLSSYNEQFF
TRBJ2-2,.,TRBV28,.,TGTGCCAGCACCTCGGAGGGGTACACCGGGGAGCTGTTTTTT,CASTSEGYTGELFF
TRBJ2-6,.,TRBV6-4,.,TGTGCCAGCAGTCCGGGGGGCGGAGGCTCTGGGGCCAACGTCCTGACTTTC,CASSPGGGGSGANVLTF
TRBJ2-1,.,TRBV9,TRBD2,TGTGCCAGCAGCGTGGGGTCATGGGGGGCGGGGGGAGAGCAGTTCTTC,CASSVGSWGAGGEQFF
TRBJ2-5,.,TRBV19,TRBD2,TGTGCCAGTAGCCCCGGGACGGGGGGAGAGACCCAGTACTTC,CASSPGTGGETQYF
TRBJ2-7,.,TRBV27,.,TGTGCCAGCAGTTTAAGTACAGGGAGGGAGCAGTACTTC,CASSLSTGREQYF
TRBJ1-4,.,TRBV6-1,.,TGTGCCAGCAGTATTGTGCAGGGCACTAATGAAAAACTGTTTTTT,CASSIVQGTNEKLFF
TRBJ2-7,.,TRBV6-1,.,TGTGCCAGCAGTGAAGACGTGAGGGAGGTAACCTACGAGCAGTACTTC,CASSEDVREVTYEQYF
TRBJ2-7,.,TRBV30,.,TGTGCCTGGAGTGTACACAGGCCGAGCTCCTACGAGCAGTACTTC,CAWSVHRPSSYEQYF
TRBJ2-5,.,TRBV5-6,.,TGTGCCAGCAGCTTTATCGGCCGAGGGTCCGCAGAGACCCAGTACTTC,CASSFIGRGSAETQYF
TRBJ2-3,.,TRBV5-1,TRBD1,TGCGCCAGCAGCCAATTGACAGGGGGCGCGGAAGATACGCAGTATTTT,CASSQLTGGAEDTQYF
TRBJ2-2,.,TRBV5-4,.,TGTGCCAGCAGCTCCTACAGGGACTCCGGGGAGCTGTTTTTT,CASSSYRDSGELFF
TRBJ2-1,.,TRBV14,TRBD2,TGTGCCAGCAGCCAGCGGGAGGAAACCTACAATGAGCAGTTCTTC,CASSQREETYNEQFF
TRBJ1-2,.,TRBV27,.,TGTGCCAGCAGGTCGGGGAATGGCTACACCTTC,CASRSGNGYTF
TRBJ1-1,.,TRBV14,.,TGTGCCAGCAGCCATGCAGGGAGGACTGAAGCTTTCTTT,CASSHAGRTEAFF
TRBJ1-1,.,TRBV7-3,.,TGTGCCAGCAGCTTAATGCGGAACACTGAAGCTTTCTTT,CASSLMRNTEAFF
TRBJ1-1,.,TRBV27,.,TGTGCCAGCAGTTTAGTGGCGGAGCGGCTCACTGAAGCTTTCTTT,CASSLVAERLTEAFF
TRBJ2-1,.,TRBV6-1,TRBD2,TGTGCCAGCATAAGCGGGGGGGCCGCCTACAATGAGCAGTTCTTC,CASISGGAAYNEQFF
TRBJ1-5,.,TRBV28,.,TGTGCCAGCAGTCGGGGGAGGAGCAATCAGCCCCAGCATTTT,CASSRGRSNQPQHF
TRBJ2-7,.,TRBV4-2,TRBD2,TGTGCCAGCAGCCAAGAACCAGCGGGAGCTTACGAGCAGTACTTC,CASSQEPAGAYEQYF
TRBJ2-3,once,TRBV10-3,.,TGTGCCATCAGGGACAGTTCAGATACGCAGTATTTT,CAIRDSSDTQYF
TRBJ1-4,once,TRBV6-6,.,TGTGCCAGCAGTTACCGGGACGGTAATGAAAAACTGTTTTTT,CASSYRDGNEKLFF
TRBJ2-7,few,TRBV2,TRBD1,TGTGCCGGACAGGGGGTTGATTACGAGCAGTACTTC,CAGQGVDYEQYF
TRBJ2-2,.,TRBV7-3,TRBD2,TGTGCCAGCAGCGCCCGGGGACTAGCGGGAGCCCCGGTCGGGACCGGGGAGCTGTTTTTT,CASSARGLAGAPVGTGELFF
TRBJ2-6,once,TRBV11-2,.,TGTGCCAGCAGCATCAGGAGCTCTGGGGCCAACGTCCTGACTTTC,CASSIRSSGANVLTF
TRBJ1-6,few,TRBV5-1,.,TGCGCCAGCAGCCCCGAAGGCAGGGGACATTCACCCCTCCACTTT,CASSPEGRGHSPLHF
TRBJ2-7,.,TRBV12-2,.,TGTGCAAGTCGCGCGCCTAGCGGGGCACCCTACGAGCAGTACTTC,CASRAPSGAPYEQYF
TRBJ2-3,.,TRBV5-1,.,TGCGCCAGCAGCTTGGTCCCGGGAGCAATAGATACGCAGTATTTT,CASSLVPGAIDTQYF
TRBJ1-1,.,TRBV10-1,.,TGCGCCAGCAGTGAGTCGCCGGGAAACACTGAAGCTTTCTTT,CASSESPGNTEAFF
TRBJ2-2,.,TRBV2,TRBD2,TGTGCCAGCAGCGGGACTAGCGGGGGGTCTGTCACCGGGGAGCTGTTTTTT,CASSGTSGGSVTGELFF
TRBJ1-5,.,TRBV28,.,TGTGCCAGCAGTGGGCAGGTAATCGATCAGCCCCAGCATTTT,CASSGQVIDQPQHF
TRBJ2-7,.,TRBV30,.,TGTGCCTGGAGTCCCCTTTTCAACGAGCAGTACTTC,CAWSPLFNEQYF
TRBJ2-5,.,TRBV7-9,.,TGTGCCAGCAGCTTACAGGGCAAGGAGACCCAGTACTTC,CASSLQGKETQYF
TRBJ2-1,once,TRBV6-4,.,TGTGCCAGCAGTGCCGCTCAGGAGGGACACAATGAGCAGTTCTTC,CASSAAQEGHNEQFF
TRBJ1-6,.,TRBV6-5,.,TGTGCCAGCACTCCCGCCGGGACCCCCCGGTCACCCCTCCACTTT,CASTPAGTPRSPLHF
TRBJ2-1,.,TRBV9,.,TGTGCCAGCTACACCATGGCCTCCCGCACAGGCGAGCAGTTCTTC,CASYTMASRTGEQFF
TRBJ2-7,.,TRBV5-4,TRBD1,TGTGCCAGCAGCTCGTCCGGGACAGATCCCTACGAGCAGTACTTC,CASSSSGTDPYEQYF
TRBJ2-7,.,TRBV15,.,TGTGCCACCAGCAGAGTTGGGGGAGCCTACGAGCAGTACTTC,CATSRVGGAYEQYF
TRBJ2-3,.,TRBV5-1,.,TGCGCCAGCAGCTTGGTTCCTTGGCAGACCTCTAGCACAGATACGCAGTATTTT,CASSLVPWQTSSTDTQYF
TRBJ2-2,.,TRBV7-3,.,TGTGCCAGCAGCCCTCACACCGGGGAGCTGTTTTTT,CASSPHTGELFF
TRBJ2-1,.,TRBV28,.,TGTGCCAGCAGTTTAGTCGGACGCAATGAGCAGTTCTTC,CASSLVGRNEQFF
TRBJ2-3,once,TRBV23-1,.,TGCGCCAGCAGTGAGTCTGGGAACGAGAGTCCGCACGATACGCAGTATTTT,CASSESGNESPHDTQYF
TRBJ1-4,few,TRBV18,.,TGTGCCAGCTCACGACAGTCAACTAATGAAAAACTGTTTTTT,CASSRQSTNEKLFF
TRBJ2-7,.,TRBV7-9,.,TGTGCCAGCAGCCCCAACTCCTACGAGCAGTACTTC,CASSPNSYEQYF
TRBJ1-1,.,TRBV7-6,.,TGTGCCAGCAGCTTAGTACAGGGGAACACTGAAGCTTTCTTT,CASSLVQGNTEAFF
TRBJ2-1,.,TRBV15,.,TGTGCCACCAGCATGGGTAATGAGCAGTTCTTC,CATSMGNEQFF
TRBJ1-5,.,TRBV6-1,.,TGTGCCAGCAGTGAACTTAACAGGGCCAATCAGCCCCAGCATTTT,CASSELNRANQPQHF
TRBJ1-5,.,TRBV29-1,TRBD1,TGCAGCGTGGCCACAGGGGGCGCGGACAATCAGCCCCAGCATTTT,CSVATGGADNQPQHF
TRBJ1-3,.,TRBV5-4,TRBD1,TGTGCCAGCAGCGCCCGGGACAGGGGTTTTGGAAACACCATATATTTT,CASSARDRGFGNTIYF
TRBJ2-7,many,TRBV2,.,TGTGCCAGCAGTCGAACAGGGTACGAGCAGTACTTC,CASSRTGYEQYF